Below, 20 T cell receptor beta chains from the same sample are listed, as sequenced in a study of T-cell memory formation after mild COVID-19. TCRdb independently ran MiXCR on the 5' RACE reads; one entry per CDR3 protein. Counted here are about 190,000 distinct CDR3 sequences, around 17% occurring once; the ten biggest clones make up 2.4%. Sequencing was done on a sample of PBMCs or a T cell subset sorted from them (not recorded which). The receptors shown here come from an adult woman who had mild COVID-19 (a few samples of this study predate the infection). Cell type and time point are not known.

This clonotype was found many times. V usage is TRBV29-1 and J usage is TRBJ1-1; D not certain. Trimming left V 4 bases short and J 0 bases short, with 9 bases between. Germline V gene lookup returns CDR1 SQVTM and CDR2 ANQGSEA. This CDR3 spans 13 amino acids. CDR3 residues: CSVVHSMNTEAFF. CDR3 DNA sequence: TGCAGCGTTGTTCACAGTATGAACACTGAAGCTTTCTTT.

This clonotype has only a few counts. This rearrangement joins TRBV6-2 or TRBV6-3 to TRBJ2-7; 9 bases fit TRBD1. The CDR3 has 15 amino acids. Trimming removed 7 bases from V and 4 bases from J; junction bases left unmatched: 11. Looked up from germline, CDR1 is MNHEY and CDR2 is SVGEGT. CDR3 residues: CASTKGTGTSYEQYF. In DNA, the CDR3 is TGTGCCAGCACCAAGGGGACAGGGACATCGTACGAGCAGTACTTC.

This clonotype has a handful of counts. The chain combines TRBV5-1 with TRBJ1-2, with TRBD1 identical over 7 bases. The CDR3 spans 13 residues. The junction had 7 bases not matched to a gene; V was cut back by 3 bases and J by 8 bases. Per germline, CDR1 SGHRS and CDR2 YFSETQ. For the CDR3, the DNA is TGCGCCAGCAGCTATACAGGGGAGAGAGGCTACACCTTC. Amino acids: CASSYTGERGYTF.

In this sample, this clonotype turned up a few times. This rearrangement joins TRBV12-3 or TRBV12-4 to TRBJ2-1, with 9 bases lining up with TRBD2. The CDR3 length is 14 residues. Trimming removed 5 bases from V and 9 bases from J; junction bases left unmatched: 8. The CDR3 region is CASSISGSRVEQFF. DNA for the CDR3: TGTGCCAGCAGTATTAGCGGGAGTCGAGTTGAGCAGTTCTTC.

This clonotype appeared a few times. The CDR3 loop reads CSARGGSTSTDTQYF. In DNA form, the CDR3 reads TGCAGTGCGCGAGGGGGATCCACTAGCACAGATACGCAGTATTTT. This sequence joins TRBV20-1 and TRBJ2-3; D possibly corresponds to TRBD1 (6 bases). Between the trimmed V and J ends, which lost 6 bases and 0 bases, there was a span of 16 bases. The CDR3 sequence is 15 residues long. Per the germline V gene, CDR1 is DFQATT and CDR2 is SNEGSKA (reference sequence).

The V and J genes are TRBV24-1 and TRBJ2-5; D is uncertain. This CDR3 is 15 amino acids long. V was clipped by 0 bases and J by 0 bases, with 7 bases between them. Germline CDR1 and CDR2: KGHDR and SFDVKD. This chain's CDR3 is CATSDLTEYQETQYF. Written as DNA, the CDR3 is TGTGCCACCAGTGATTTGACGGAATACCAAGAGACCCAGTACTTC.

The J gene is TRBJ2-7, the V gene TRBV20-1; D is unclear. The CDR3 is 11 residues long. The ends were cut back, 5 bases at V and 3 bases at J, with 8 bases in the middle. Germline loops: CDR1 DFQATT, CDR2 SNEGSKA (reference sequence). CDR3 region: CSAVRDYEQYF. The CDR3 DNA reads TGCAGTGCTGTAAGAGACTACGAGCAGTACTTC.

This clonotype was found a few times. V is TRBV12-3 or TRBV12-4 and J is TRBJ2-1; 7 bases align to TRBD2. J was trimmed by 10 bases and V by 5 bases; bases with no gene match: 8. CDR3 size: 13 residues. The CDR3 DNA follows: TGTGCCAGCAGTCCGCTGCCTAGCGGAGAGCAGTTCTTC. Translated: CASSPLPSGEQFF.

The chain employs TRBV30 and TRBJ1-5; no clear D. The V gene lost 0 bases and the J gene lost 1 base, with 10 bases spanning the gap. The germline V gene encodes CDR1 GTSNPN and CDR2 SVGIG (reference sequence). The CDR3 runs 15 residues. CDR3 in DNA: TGTGCCTGGAGTGTAGGCTCCTTGAGCAATCAGCCCCAGCATTTT. Its translation: CAWSVGSLSNQPQHF.

In this sample, this clonotype turned up a few times. The chain has TRBV5-1 and TRBJ2-3, with D tentatively TRBD2 (5 bases). The germline V gene has CDR1 SGHRS and CDR2 YFSETQ. The CDR3 has 16 amino acids. The V end was cut by 1 base, the J end by 0 bases, with 12 bases between. The CDR3 loop is CASSLFAGSSTDTQYF. CDR3 DNA: TGCGCCAGCAGCTTGTTCGCGGGTTCGAGCACAGATACGCAGTATTTT.

This clonotype was seen only a few times. This chain joins TRBV4-3 and TRBJ1-5; D remains unclear. The CDR3 is 15 amino acids. Germline assignment: CDR1 LGHNA and CDR2 YSLEER. Trimming cost V 1 base and J 3 bases, with 10 bases left between them. CDR3 region: CASSQGATTNQPQHF. The CDR3 bases are TGCGCCAGCAGCCAAGGTGCGACCACCAATCAGCCCCAGCATTTT.

This clonotype appeared a single time. Here the CDR3 reads CASSPDGGGSGYTF. DNA for the CDR3: TGTGCCAGCAGCCCGGACGGGGGAGGAAGCGGCTACACCTTC. The chain employs TRBV12-3 or TRBV12-4 and TRBJ1-2; perhaps TRBD1 as D (5 bases). The germline V and J ends were trimmed by 6 bases and 8 bases, with 19 bases remaining between them. This CDR3 has 14 residues.

V gene TRBV3-1 combines with J gene TRBJ2-1; 12 nucleotides agree with TRBD2. CDR3 length: 17 amino acids. CDR1 is LGHDT and CDR2 is YNNKEL in the germline V gene (reference sequence). Losses at the gene ends were 3 bases for V and 13 bases for J; bases not matched to a gene: 16. The DNA of the CDR3 is TGTGCCAGCAGCCATACGTCAGTCAGGACTAGCGGGGCTCTACAGTTCTTC. This translates into CASSHTSVRTSGALQFF.

DNA for the CDR3: TGTGCCAGCACCCGGGACAGGGCCAACACTGAAGCTTTCTTT. This sequence encodes CASTRDRANTEAFF. The V call is TRBV6-2 or TRBV6-3, the J call TRBJ1-1; 9 bases match TRBD1. CDR1 is MNHEY, CDR2 SVGEGT, per germline. V lost 7 bases, J lost 2 bases, and 5 bases stayed unmatched. This CDR3 spans 14 amino acids.

The chain's CDR3 is CASSWTSSGTDTQYF. CDR3 sequence (DNA): TGCGCCAGCAGTTGGACGTCTTCAGGCACAGATACGCAGTATTTT. The V and J genes are TRBV10-2 and TRBJ2-3; no clear D. Trimming took off 5 bases at V and 1 base at J, with 13 bases between the two ends. Germline lookup yields CDR1 WSHSY and CDR2 SAAADI. This CDR3 is built from 15 residues.

The rearrangement uses TRBV29-1 and TRBJ1-5; D not certain. The V end was cut by 4 bases, the J end by 4 bases, with 20 bases between. This CDR3 spans 16 amino acids. CDR1 is SQVTM and CDR2 is ANQGSEA in the germline V gene. The CDR3 DNA is TGCAGCGTTGGATTCCGTTCGGGAACTCTAAATCAGCCCCAGCATTTT. Amino acid sequence: CSVGFRSGTLNQPQHF.

The chain uses TRBV20-1 and TRBJ1-6; perhaps TRBD1 as D (6 bases). In germline, CDR1 is DFQATT, CDR2 SNEGSKA (reference sequence). V lost 6 bases and J lost 12, with 15 bases in between. The CDR3 contains 12 residues. CDR3 in DNA: TGCAGTGCCCCAGCGGAGACAGGACCCCTCCACTTT. Translated: CSAPAETGPLHF.

V usage is TRBV4-2 and J usage is TRBJ1-5; no firm D call. The CDR3 is 14 residues long. V lost 3 bases, J lost 7 bases, and 13 bases lay in between. Per the germline V gene, CDR1 is LGHNA and CDR2 is YNFKEQ. The chain's CDR3 is CASSHNGVGQPQHF. The CDR3 coding sequence is TGTGCCAGCAGCCACAATGGGGTCGGGCAGCCCCAGCATTTT.

V and J are TRBV2 and TRBJ2-1; the D is unclear. In germline, CDR1 is SNHLY, CDR2 FYNNEI. There are 13 residues in the CDR3. V lost 7 bases to trimming and J lost 7 bases, with 14 bases between them. CDR3 nucleotides: TGTGCCAGCACGATCGTTCAAGGGAATGAGCAGTTCTTC. It is translated as CASTIVQGNEQFF.

The rearrangement joins TRBV18 to TRBJ2-3; 9 bases fit TRBD2. V lost 3 bases to trimming and J lost 1 base; unmatched junction nucleotides: 2. The CDR3 contains 15 residues. CDR1 and CDR2 (germline): KGHSH, LQKENI. The DNA for the CDR3 is TGTGCCAGCTCACCGCGGGGGGGCGGCACAGATACGCAGTATTTT. Translated, it gives CASSPRGGGTDTQYF.